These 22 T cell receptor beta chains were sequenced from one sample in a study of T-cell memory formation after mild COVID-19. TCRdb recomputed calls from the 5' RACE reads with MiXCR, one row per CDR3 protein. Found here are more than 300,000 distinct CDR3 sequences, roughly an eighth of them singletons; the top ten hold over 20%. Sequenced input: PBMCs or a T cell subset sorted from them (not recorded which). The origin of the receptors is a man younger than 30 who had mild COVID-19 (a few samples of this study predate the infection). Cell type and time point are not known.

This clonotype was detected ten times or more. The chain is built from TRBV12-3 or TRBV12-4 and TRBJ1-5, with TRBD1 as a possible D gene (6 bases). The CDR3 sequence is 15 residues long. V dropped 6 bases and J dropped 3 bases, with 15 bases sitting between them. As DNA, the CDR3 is TGTGCCAGCAGATCGTTTGGGGACATCAATCAGCCCCAGCATTTT. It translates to CASRSFGDINQPQHF.

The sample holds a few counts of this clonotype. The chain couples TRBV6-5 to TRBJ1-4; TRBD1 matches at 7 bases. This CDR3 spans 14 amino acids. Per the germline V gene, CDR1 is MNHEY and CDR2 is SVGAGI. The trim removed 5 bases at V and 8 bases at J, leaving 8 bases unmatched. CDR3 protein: CASSNRDSSEKLFF. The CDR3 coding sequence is TGTGCCAGCAGTAACCGGGACAGTTCCGAAAAACTGTTTTTT.

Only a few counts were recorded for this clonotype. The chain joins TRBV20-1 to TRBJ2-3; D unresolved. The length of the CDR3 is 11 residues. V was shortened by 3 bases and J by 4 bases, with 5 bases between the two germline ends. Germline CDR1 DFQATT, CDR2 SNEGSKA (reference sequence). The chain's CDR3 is CSASRPDTQYF. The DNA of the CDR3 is TGCAGTGCTAGTAGGCCAGATACGCAGTATTTT.

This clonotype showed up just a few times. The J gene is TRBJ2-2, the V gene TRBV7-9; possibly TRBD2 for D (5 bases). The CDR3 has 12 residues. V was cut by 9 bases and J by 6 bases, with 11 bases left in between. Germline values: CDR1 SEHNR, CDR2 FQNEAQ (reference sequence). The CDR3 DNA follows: TGTGCCAGTCCGGAGGTTTCCGGGGAGCTGTTTTTT. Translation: CASPEVSGELFF.

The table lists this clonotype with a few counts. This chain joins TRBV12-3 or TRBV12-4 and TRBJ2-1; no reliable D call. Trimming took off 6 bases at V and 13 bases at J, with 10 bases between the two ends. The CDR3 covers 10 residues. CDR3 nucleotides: TGTGCCAGCAGAATGAAACGACAGTTCTTC. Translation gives CASRMKRQFF.

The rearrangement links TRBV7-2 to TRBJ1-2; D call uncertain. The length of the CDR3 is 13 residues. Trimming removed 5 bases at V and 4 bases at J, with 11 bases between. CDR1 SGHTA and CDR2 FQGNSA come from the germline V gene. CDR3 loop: CASSLQPFYGYTF. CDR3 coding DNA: TGTGCCAGCAGCCTGCAACCTTTCTATGGCTACACCTTC.

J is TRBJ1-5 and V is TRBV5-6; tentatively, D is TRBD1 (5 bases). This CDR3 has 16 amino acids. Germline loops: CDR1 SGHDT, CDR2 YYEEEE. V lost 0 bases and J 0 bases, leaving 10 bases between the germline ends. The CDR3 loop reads CASSLAGGYSNQPQHF. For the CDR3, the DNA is TGTGCCAGCAGCTTGGCCGGGGGGTATAGCAATCAGCCCCAGCATTTT.

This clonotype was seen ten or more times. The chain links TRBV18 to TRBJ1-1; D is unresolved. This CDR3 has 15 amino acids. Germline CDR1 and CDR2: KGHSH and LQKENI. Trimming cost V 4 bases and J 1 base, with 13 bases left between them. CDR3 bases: TGTGCCAGCTCACAAACCGTGGCAGCGAACACTGAAGCTTTCTTT. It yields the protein CASSQTVAANTEAFF.

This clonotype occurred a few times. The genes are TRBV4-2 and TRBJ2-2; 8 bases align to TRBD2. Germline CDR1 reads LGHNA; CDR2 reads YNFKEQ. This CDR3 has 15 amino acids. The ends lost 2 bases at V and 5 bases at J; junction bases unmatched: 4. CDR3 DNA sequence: TGTGCCAGCAGCCAACGGGGGGGAAAGACCGGGGAGCTGTTTTTT. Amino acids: CASSQRGGKTGELFF.

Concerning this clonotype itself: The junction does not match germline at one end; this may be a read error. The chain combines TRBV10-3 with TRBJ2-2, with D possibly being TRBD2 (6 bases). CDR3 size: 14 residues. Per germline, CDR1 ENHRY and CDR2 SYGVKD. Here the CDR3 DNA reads TGTGCCATCAGTGTCCCTAGCGCCCCCGGGGAGCTGTGTTTT. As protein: CAISVPSAPGELCF.

The CDR3 DNA reads as TGTGCCAGCAGTTTAAAAGGGGGACTAGCGGGGTATGTGGAGACCCAGTACTTC. This codes for CASSLKGGLAGYVETQYF. V gene TRBV27 combines with J gene TRBJ2-5, with 13 bases lining up with TRBD2. V lost 2 bases and J lost 5; bases outside the gene matches: 11. This CDR3 is 18 amino acids long. The germline V gene has CDR1 MNHEY and CDR2 SMNVEV (reference sequence).

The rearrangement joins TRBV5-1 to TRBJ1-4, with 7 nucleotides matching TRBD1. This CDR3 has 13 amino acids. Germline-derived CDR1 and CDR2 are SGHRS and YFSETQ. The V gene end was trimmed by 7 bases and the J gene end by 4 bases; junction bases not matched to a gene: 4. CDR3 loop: CASRQGINEKLFF. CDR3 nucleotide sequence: TGCGCCAGCCGACAGGGCATTAATGAAAAACTGTTTTTT.

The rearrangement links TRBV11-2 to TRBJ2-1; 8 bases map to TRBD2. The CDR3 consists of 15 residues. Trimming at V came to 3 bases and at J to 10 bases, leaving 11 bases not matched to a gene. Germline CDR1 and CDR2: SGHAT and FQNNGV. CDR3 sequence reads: CASSLAGLGIREQFF. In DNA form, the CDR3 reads TGTGCCAGCAGCTTGGCGGGACTAGGCATACGGGAGCAGTTCTTC.

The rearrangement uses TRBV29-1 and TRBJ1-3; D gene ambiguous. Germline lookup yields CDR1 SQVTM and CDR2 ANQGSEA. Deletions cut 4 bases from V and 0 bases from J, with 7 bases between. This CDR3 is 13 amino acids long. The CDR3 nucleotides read TGCAGCGTTGTAAGCAACTCTGGAAACACCATATATTTT. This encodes CSVVSNSGNTIYF.

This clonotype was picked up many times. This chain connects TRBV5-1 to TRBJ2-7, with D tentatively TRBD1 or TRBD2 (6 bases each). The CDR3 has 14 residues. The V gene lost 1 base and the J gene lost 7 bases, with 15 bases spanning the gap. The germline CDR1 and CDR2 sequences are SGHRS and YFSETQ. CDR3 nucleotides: TGCGCCAGCAGCTTGTTAGGGGGGTCGGGGGAGCAGTACGTC. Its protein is CASSLLGGSGEQYV.

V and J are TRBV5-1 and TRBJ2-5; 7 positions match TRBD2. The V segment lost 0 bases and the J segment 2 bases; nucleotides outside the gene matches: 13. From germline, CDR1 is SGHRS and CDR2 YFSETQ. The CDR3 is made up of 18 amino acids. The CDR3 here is CASSLEGWGPAGQETQYF. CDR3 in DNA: TGCGCCAGCAGCTTGGAGGGTTGGGGACCAGCGGGGCAAGAGACCCAGTACTTC.

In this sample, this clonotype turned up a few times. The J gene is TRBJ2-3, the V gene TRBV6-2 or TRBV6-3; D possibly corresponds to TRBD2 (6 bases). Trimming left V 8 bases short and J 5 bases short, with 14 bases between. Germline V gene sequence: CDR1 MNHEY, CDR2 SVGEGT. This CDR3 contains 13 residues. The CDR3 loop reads CASRGVEIDTQYF. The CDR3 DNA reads TGTGCCAGCCGCGGGGTGGAGATAGATACGCAGTATTTT.

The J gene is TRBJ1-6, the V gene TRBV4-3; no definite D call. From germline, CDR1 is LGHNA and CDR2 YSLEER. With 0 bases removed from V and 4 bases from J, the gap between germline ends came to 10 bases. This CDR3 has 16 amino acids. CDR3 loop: CASSQDVGFYNSPLHF. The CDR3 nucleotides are TGCGCCAGCAGCCAAGATGTCGGTTTTTATAATTCACCCCTCCACTTT.

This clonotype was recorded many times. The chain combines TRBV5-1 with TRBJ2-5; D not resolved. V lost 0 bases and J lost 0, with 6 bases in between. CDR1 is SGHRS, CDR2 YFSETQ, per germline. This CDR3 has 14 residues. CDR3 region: CASSLVLDQETQYF. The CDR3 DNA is TGCGCCAGCAGCTTGGTTCTGGACCAAGAGACCCAGTACTTC.

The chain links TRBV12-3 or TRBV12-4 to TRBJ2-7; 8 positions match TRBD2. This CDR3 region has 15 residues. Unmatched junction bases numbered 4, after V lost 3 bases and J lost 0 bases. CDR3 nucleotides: TGTGCCAGCAGTTTTCCAGCGGGGGCCTCCTACGAGCAGTACTTC. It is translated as CASSFPAGASYEQYF.

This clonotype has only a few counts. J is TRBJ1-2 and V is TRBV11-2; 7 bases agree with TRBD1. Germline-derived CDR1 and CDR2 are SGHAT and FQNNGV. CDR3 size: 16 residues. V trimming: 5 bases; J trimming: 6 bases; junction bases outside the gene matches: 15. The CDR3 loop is CASSPARLQGRHGYTF. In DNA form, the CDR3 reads TGTGCCAGCAGCCCAGCCAGATTACAGGGGAGGCATGGCTACACCTTC.

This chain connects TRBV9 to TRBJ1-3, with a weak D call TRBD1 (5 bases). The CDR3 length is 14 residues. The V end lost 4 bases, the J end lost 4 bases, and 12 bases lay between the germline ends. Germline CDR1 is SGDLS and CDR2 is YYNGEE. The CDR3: CASSKGQEGNTIYF. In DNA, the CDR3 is TGTGCCAGCAGCAAGGGGCAGGAAGGAAACACCATATATTTT. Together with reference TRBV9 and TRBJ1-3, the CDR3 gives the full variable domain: DSGVTQTPKHLITATGQRVTLRCSPRSGDLSVYWYQQSLDQGLQFLIQYYNGEERAKGNILERFSAQQFPDLHSELNLSSLELGDSALYFCASSKGQEGNTIYFGEGSWLTVV.